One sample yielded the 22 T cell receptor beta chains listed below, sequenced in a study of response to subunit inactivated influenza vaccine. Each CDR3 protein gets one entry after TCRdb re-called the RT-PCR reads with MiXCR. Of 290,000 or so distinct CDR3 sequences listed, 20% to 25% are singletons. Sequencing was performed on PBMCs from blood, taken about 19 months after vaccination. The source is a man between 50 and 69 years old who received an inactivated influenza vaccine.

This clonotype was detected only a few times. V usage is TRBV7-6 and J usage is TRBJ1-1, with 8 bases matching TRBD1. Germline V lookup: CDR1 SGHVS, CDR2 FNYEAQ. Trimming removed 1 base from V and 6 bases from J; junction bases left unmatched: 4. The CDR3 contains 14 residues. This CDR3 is CASSLGATGAEAFF. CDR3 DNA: TGTGCCAGCAGCTTAGGAGCGACAGGGGCTGAAGCTTTCTTT.

The CDR3 is CASSKSGTYNEQFF. Written as DNA, the CDR3 is TGTGCCAGCAGTAAGAGCGGTACTTACAATGAGCAGTTCTTC. The rearrangement uses TRBV28 and TRBJ2-1, with D perhaps TRBD2 (5 bases). V was shortened by 5 bases and J by 4 bases, with 12 bases between the two germline ends. CDR1 is MDHEN and CDR2 is SYDVKM in the germline V gene. CDR3 size: 14 residues. Full variable domain (outside the CDR3, taken from reference TRBV28 and TRBJ2-1): DVKVTQSSRYLVKRTGEKVFLECVQDMDHENMFWYRQDPGLGLRLIYFSYDVKMKEKGDIPEGYSVSREKKERFSLILESASTNQTSMYLCASSKSGTYNEQFFGPGTRLTVL.

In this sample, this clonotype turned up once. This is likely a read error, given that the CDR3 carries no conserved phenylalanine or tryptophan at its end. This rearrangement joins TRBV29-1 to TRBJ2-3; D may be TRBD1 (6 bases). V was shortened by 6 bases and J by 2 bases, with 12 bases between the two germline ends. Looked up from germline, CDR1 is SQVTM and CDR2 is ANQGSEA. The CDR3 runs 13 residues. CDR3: CSVMTGATDTQYS. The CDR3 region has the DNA TGCAGCGTGATGACAGGAGCCACAGATACGCAGTATTCT.

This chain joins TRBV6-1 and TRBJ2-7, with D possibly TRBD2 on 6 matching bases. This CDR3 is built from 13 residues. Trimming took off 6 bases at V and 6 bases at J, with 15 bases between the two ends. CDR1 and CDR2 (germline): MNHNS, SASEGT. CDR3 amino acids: CASRRDLVGEQYF. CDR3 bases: TGTGCCAGCAGGCGGGACTTGGTTGGCGAGCAGTACTTC.

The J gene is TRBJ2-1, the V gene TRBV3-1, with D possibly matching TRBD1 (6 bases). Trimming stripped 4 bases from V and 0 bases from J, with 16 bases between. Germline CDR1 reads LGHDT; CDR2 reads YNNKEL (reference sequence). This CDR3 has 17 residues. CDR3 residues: CASSPRYRGSSYNEQFF. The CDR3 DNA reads TGTGCCAGCAGCCCCCGTTATAGGGGGAGCTCCTACAATGAGCAGTTCTTC.

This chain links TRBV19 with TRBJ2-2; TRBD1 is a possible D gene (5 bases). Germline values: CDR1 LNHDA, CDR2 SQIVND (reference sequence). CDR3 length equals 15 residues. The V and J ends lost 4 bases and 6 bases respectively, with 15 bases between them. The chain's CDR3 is CASSTRVFHSGELFF. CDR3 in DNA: TGTGCCAGTAGTACCAGGGTATTTCACTCCGGGGAGCTGTTTTTT.

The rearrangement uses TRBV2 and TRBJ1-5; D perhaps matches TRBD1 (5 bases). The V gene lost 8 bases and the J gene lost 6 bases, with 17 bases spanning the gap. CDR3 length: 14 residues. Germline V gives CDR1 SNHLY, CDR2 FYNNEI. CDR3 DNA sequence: TGTGCCAGCGGTAGGAGGGGCGAGGGTCAGCCCCAGCATTTT. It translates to CASGRRGEGQPQHF.

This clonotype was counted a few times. The CDR3 loop is CSATDRVDYGYTF. The DNA of the CDR3 is TGCAGTGCTACTGACAGGGTTGACTATGGCTACACCTTC. V gene TRBV20-1 combines with J gene TRBJ1-2; 7 nucleotides align to TRBD1. The CDR3 totals 13 residues. In germline, CDR1 is DFQATT, CDR2 SNEGSKA (reference sequence). The V gene end was trimmed by 4 bases and the J gene end by 3 bases; junction bases not matched to a gene: 5.

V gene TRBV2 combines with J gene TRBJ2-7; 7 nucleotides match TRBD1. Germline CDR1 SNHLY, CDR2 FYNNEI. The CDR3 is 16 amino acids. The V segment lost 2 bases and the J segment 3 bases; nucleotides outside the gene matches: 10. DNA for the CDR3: TGTGCCAGCAGTGAACAGGACATTGGGACAGACTACGAGCAGTACTTC. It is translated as CASSEQDIGTDYEQYF.

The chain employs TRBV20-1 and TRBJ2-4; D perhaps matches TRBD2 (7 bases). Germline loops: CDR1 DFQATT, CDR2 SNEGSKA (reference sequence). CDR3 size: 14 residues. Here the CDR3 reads CIKREGQHKNIQYF. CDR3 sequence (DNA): TGCATCAAAAGGGAGGGACAACACAAAAACATTCAGTACTTC.

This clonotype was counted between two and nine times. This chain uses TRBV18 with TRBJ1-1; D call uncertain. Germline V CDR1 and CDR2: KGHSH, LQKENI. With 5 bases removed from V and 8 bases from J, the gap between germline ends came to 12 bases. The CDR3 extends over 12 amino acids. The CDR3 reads CASSKTWPEAFF. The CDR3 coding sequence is TGTGCCAGCTCAAAAACATGGCCCGAAGCTTTCTTT.

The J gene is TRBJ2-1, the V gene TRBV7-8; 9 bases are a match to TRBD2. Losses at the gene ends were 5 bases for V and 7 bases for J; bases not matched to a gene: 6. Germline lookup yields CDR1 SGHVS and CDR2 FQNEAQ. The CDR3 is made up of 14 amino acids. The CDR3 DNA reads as TGTGCCAGCAGCCAAGCGGGAGGAGCAAATGAGCAGTTCTTC. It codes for CASSQAGGANEQFF.

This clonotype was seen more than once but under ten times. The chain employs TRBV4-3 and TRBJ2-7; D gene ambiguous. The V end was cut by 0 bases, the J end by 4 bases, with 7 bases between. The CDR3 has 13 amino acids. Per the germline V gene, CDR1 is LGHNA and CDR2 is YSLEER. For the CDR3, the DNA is TGCGCCAGCAGCCAAGATATCCCTTACGAGCAGTACTTC. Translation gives CASSQDIPYEQYF.

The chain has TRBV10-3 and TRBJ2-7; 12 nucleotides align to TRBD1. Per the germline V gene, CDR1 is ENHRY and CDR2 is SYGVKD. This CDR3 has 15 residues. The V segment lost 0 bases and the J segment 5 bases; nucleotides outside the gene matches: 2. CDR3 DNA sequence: TGTGCCATCAGTGAGTCCGGGACAGGGGGCGACGAGCAGTACTTC. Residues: CAISESGTGGDEQYF.

Here the CDR3 reads CASSLTDRHTEAFF. Here the CDR3 DNA reads TGTGCCAGCAGTTTGACCGACCGCCACACTGAAGCTTTCTTT. This chain uses TRBV27 with TRBJ1-1; D is undetermined. V dropped 3 bases and J dropped 3 bases, with 11 bases sitting between them. The CDR3 consists of 14 residues. The V gene's germline CDR1 is MNHEY and CDR2 SMNVEV (reference sequence).

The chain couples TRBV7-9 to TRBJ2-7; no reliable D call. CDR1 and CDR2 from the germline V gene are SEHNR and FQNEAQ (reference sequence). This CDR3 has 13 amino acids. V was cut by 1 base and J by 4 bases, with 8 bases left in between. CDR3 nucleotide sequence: TGTGCCAGCAGCTTAGGATCAGATTACGAGCAGTACTTC. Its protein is CASSLGSDYEQYF. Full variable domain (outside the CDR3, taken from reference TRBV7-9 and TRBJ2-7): DTGVSQNPRHKITKRGQNVTFRCDPISEHNRLYWYRQTLGQGPEFLTYFQNEAQLEKSRLLSDRFSAERPKGSFSTLEIQRTEQGDSAMYLCASSLGSDYEQYFGPGTRLTVT.

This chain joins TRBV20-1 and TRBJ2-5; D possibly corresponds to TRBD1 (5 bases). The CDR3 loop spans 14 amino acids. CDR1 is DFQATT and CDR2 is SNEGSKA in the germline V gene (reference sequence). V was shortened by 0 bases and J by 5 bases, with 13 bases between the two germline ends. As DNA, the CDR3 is TGCAGTGCTAGAGATTTGGCCAGGGCTGAGACCCAGTACTTC. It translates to CSARDLARAETQYF.

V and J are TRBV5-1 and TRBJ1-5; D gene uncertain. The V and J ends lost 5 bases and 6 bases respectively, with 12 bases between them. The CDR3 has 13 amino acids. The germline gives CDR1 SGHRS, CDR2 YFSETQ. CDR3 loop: CASSSAGGQPQHF. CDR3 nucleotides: TGCGCCAGCAGTTCGGCAGGCGGTCAGCCCCAGCATTTT.

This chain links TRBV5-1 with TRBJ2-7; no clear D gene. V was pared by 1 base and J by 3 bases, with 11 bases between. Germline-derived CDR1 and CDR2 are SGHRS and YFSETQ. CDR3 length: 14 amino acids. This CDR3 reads CASSLQDLGYEQYF. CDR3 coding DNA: TGCGCCAGCAGCTTGCAGGACCTTGGCTACGAGCAGTACTTC.

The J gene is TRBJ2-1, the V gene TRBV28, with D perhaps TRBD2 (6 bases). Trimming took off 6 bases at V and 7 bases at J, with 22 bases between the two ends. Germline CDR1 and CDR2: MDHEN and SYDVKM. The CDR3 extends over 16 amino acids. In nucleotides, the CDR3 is TGTGCCAGCAGCCCGACTAGTGTGCGACAAGGGAATGAGCAGTTCTTC. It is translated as CASSPTSVRQGNEQFF.

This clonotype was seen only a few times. The CDR3 DNA is TGTGCCAGCAGCTCAATGGTGGGAGGGACCTACGAGCAGTACTTC. Translating gives CASSSMVGGTYEQYF. The V and J genes are TRBV7-9 and TRBJ2-7, with 7 bases identical to TRBD2. Per the germline V gene, CDR1 is SEHNR and CDR2 is FQNEAQ (reference sequence). V lost 4 bases and J lost 2; bases outside the gene matches: 8. The CDR3 is 15 amino acids.

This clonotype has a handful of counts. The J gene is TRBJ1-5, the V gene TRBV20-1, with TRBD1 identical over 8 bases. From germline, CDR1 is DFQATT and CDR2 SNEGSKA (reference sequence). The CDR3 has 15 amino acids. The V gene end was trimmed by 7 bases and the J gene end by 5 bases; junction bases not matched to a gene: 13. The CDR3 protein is CSGVRGPAGDQPQHF. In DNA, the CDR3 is TGCAGTGGCGTCAGGGGGCCGGCTGGAGATCAGCCCCAGCATTTT.